A single sample is the source of the 14 T cell receptor beta chains below, sequenced in a study of blood T cell repertoires in COVID-19. The table came from immunoSEQ multiplex PCR; TCRdb's copy has only in-frame clones and leaves some out. The repertoire holds about 68,000 clones, with roughly 87% as singletons. The sample comprised peripheral blood. These receptor sequences come from a woman aged 45-65 years with COVID-19, enrolled during active disease.

CDR3 nucleotides: TGTGCCAGCAGCCTGGGACTAGCGGGTGAGCAGTACTTC. Translation gives CASSLGLAGEQYF. The chain has TRBV7-9 and TRBJ2-7; TRBD2 matches at 12 bases. Germline values: CDR1 SEHNR, CDR2 FQNEAQ (reference sequence). V lost 5 bases and J lost 7; bases outside the gene matches: 3. The CDR3 extends over 13 amino acids.

V gene TRBV3-1 (or the pseudogene TRBV3-2) combines with J gene TRBJ1-5, with 9 bases identical to TRBD1. The V segment lost 1 base and the J segment 6 bases; nucleotides outside the gene matches: 7. In germline, CDR1 is LGHDT, CDR2 YNNKEL (reference sequence). The CDR3 spans 16 residues. CDR3 DNA: TGTGCCAGCAGCCAAGGTGGCGGACAGGGGCGTCAGCCCCAGCATTTT. It specifies CASSQGGGQGRQPQHF.

The chain uses TRBV10-1 and TRBJ2-2, with TRBD1 matching over 7 bases. Germline CDR1 is WNHNN and CDR2 is SYGVQD (reference sequence). Trimming cost V 5 bases and J 5 bases; bases outside gene matches: 5. The CDR3 loop spans 14 amino acids. CDR3 residues: CASSTDRATGELFF. CDR3 coding DNA: TGCGCCAGCAGTACCGACAGGGCTACCGGGGAGCTGTTTTTT.

The J gene is TRBJ1-3, the V gene TRBV5-6; 7 bases are shared with TRBD1. CDR3 length: 15 residues. Germline CDR1 and CDR2: SGHDT and YYEEEE. Trimming took 4 bases from V and 4 from J; bases not matched to a gene: 8. CDR3 region: CASSLQGWTGNTIYF. The CDR3 nucleotides are TGTGCCAGCAGCCTACAGGGGTGGACAGGAAACACCATATATTTT.

For this clone: Germline and junction disagree at one end, which may indicate a read error. CDR3 sequence (DNA): TGTGCCAGTAGTATGACGTTGGGACTAGCGGGCGACTTC. Protein product: CASSMTLGLAGDF. The chain links TRBV19 to TRBJ2-5, with 12 bases identical to TRBD2. This CDR3 comprises 13 residues. Looked up from germline, CDR1 is LNHDA and CDR2 is SQIVND (reference sequence).

This chain joins TRBV28 and TRBJ2-1; 12 bases map to TRBD2. CDR1 and CDR2 from the germline V gene are MDHEN and SYDVKM. J gave up 9 bases and V 6 bases, and 9 bases lay outside the gene matches. CDR3 length equals 15 residues. The CDR3 spells CASRSSGRAVGEQFF. The DNA of the CDR3 is TGTGCCAGCAGGTCTAGCGGGAGGGCTGTAGGTGAGCAGTTCTTC.

The chain is built from TRBV28 and TRBJ2-3; the D is unclear. CDR1 is MDHEN and CDR2 is SYDVKM in the germline V gene. The CDR3 totals 12 residues. The V and J ends lost 7 bases and 4 bases respectively, with 9 bases between them. In nucleotides, the CDR3 is TGTGCCAGCACCTCGGTGGCAGATACGCAGTATTTT. Translated, it gives CASTSVADTQYF.

This clone turned up a few times. The CDR3 nucleotides read TGTGCCAGCAGTCCGACAGCACTTCCCTCTTATGGCTACACCTTC. This gives the protein CASSPTALPSYGYTF. The genes are TRBV2 and TRBJ1-2, with D tentatively TRBD1 (5 bases). V was pared by 5 bases and J by 5 bases, with 18 bases between. The CDR3 is 15 amino acids. Germline values: CDR1 SNHLY, CDR2 FYNNEI.

The chain combines TRBV6-5 with TRBJ1-1; no definite D call. The length of the CDR3 is 14 residues. Trimming took off 0 bases at V and 4 bases at J, with 9 bases between the two ends. Germline V gives CDR1 MNHEY, CDR2 SVGAGI. CDR3 residues: CASSYSMGSTEAFF. In nucleotides, the CDR3 is TGTGCCAGCAGTTACTCGATGGGCAGCACTGAAGCTTTCTTT.

This clone was found a few times. CDR3 in amino acids: CASSPQGGGQPQHF. DNA of the CDR3: TGTGCCAGCTCACCACAGGGCGGAGGGCAGCCCCAGCATTTT. The chain uses TRBV18 and TRBJ1-5; D uncertain. The germline CDR1 and CDR2 sequences are KGHSH and LQKENI. CDR3 length: 14 residues. Trimming shortened V by 1 base and J by 7 bases, and 11 bases separated the two germline ends.

The chain joins TRBV4-3 to TRBJ2-7, with D hard to call. The V end lost 1 base, the J end lost 3 bases, and 10 bases lay between the germline ends. The CDR3 loop spans 14 amino acids. Germline V CDR1 and CDR2: LGHNA, YSLEER. CDR3: CASSQGLKRYEQYF. The DNA for the CDR3 is TGCGCCAGCAGCCAAGGGCTCAAGCGCTACGAGCAGTACTTC.

J is TRBJ2-7 and V is TRBV10-3, with 8 bases that match TRBD2. The CDR3 consists of 15 residues. Germline-derived CDR1 and CDR2 are ENHRY and SYGVKD. V lost 5 bases, J lost 1 base, and 7 bases stayed unmatched. CDR3 sequence: CAISPRERESYEQYF. As DNA, the CDR3 is TGTGCCATCAGTCCCCGAGAGCGGGAGTCCTACGAGCAGTACTTC.

This clone was seen only once. Its ends do not fully match the called genes, so a read error is possible. For the CDR3, the DNA is TGTGCCAGCAGTTCCCGACTAGTACTGTTT. The encoded protein is CASSSRLVLF. The rearrangement uses TRBV2 and TRBJ2-3; weak D call: TRBD2 (6 bases). CDR3 size: 10 residues. The germline gives CDR1 SNHLY, CDR2 FYNNEI.

V is TRBV28 and J is TRBJ1-4; D unresolved. This CDR3 is built from 16 residues. Between the trimmed V and J ends, which lost 6 bases and 8 bases, there was a span of 22 bases. Per the germline V gene, CDR1 is MDHEN and CDR2 is SYDVKM. CDR3 loop: CASSPRPRRKMEKLFF. The CDR3 nucleotides are TGTGCCAGCAGCCCCCGACCGCGGAGAAAGATGGAAAAACTGTTTTTT. Combining the CDR3 with reference TRBV28 and TRBJ1-4 gives the whole variable domain DVKVTQSSRYLVKRTGEKVFLECVQDMDHENMFWYRQDPGLGLRLIYFSYDVKMKEKGDIPEGYSVSREKKERFSLILESASTNQTSMYLCASSPRPRRKMEKLFFGSGTQLSVL.